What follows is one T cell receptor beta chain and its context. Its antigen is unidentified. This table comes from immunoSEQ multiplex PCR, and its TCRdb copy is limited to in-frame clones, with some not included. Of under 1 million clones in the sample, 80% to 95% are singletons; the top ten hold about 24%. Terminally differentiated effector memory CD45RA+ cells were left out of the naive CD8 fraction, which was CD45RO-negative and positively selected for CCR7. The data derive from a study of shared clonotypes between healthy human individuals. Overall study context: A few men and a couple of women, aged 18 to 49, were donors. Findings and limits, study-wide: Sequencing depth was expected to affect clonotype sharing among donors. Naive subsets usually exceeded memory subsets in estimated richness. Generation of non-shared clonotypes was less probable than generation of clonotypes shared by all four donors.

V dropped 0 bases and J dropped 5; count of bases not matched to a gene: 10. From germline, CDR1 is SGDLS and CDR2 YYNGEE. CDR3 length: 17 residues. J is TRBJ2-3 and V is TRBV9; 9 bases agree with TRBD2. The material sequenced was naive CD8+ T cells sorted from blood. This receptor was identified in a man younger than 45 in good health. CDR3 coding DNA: TGTGCCAGCAGCGTAGACTCGCGGGAGGGCCAAGGAGATACGCAGTATTTT. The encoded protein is CASSVDSREGQGDTQYF.